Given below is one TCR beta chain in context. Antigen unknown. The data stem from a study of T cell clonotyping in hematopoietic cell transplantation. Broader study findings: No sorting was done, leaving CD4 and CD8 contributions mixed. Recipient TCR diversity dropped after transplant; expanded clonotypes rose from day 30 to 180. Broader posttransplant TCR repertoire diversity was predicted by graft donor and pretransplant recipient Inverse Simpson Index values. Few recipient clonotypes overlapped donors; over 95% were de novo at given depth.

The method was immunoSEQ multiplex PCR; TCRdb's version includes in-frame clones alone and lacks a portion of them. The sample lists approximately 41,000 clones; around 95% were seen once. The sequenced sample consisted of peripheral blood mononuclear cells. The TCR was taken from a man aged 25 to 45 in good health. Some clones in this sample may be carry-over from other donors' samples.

CDR3 sequence reads: CASSLGGDQHTEAFF. DNA for the CDR3: TGTGCCAGCAGTTTAGGAGGGGATCAGCACACTGAAGCTTTCTTT. The chain carries TRBV28 and TRBJ1-1; maybe TRBD1 (5 bases). Trimming took off 2 bases at V and 3 bases at J, with 13 bases between the two ends. The CDR3 loop spans 15 amino acids. Germline lookup yields CDR1 MDHEN and CDR2 SYDVKM.